This T cell receptor beta chain was captured in a study of lymphopenia after photon versus proton radiotherapy. General study points: Photon-treated patients lost naive T cells and TCR diversity; proton-treated stayed stable. Post-nadir diversity loss with photons came from oligoclonal expansion, particularly CD8+ Temra cells.

Clones were sequenced by immunoSEQ multiplex PCR, and TCRdb holds only the in-frame ones, with some missing. The table has roughly 20,000 clones, under 95% seen once; the top ten hold around 6.1%. The germline gives CDR1 SGDLS, CDR2 YYNGEE. CDR3 length: 14 residues. Deletions cut 1 base from V and 0 bases from J, with 7 bases between. Concerning this clone itself: No antigen is known for it.

The chain couples TRBV9 to TRBJ2-5; D is uncertain. The TCR was taken from a man in his sixties with pancreatic cancer. The starting material was peripheral blood, obtained from a patient treated with photon-based radiotherapy. The CDR3: CASSVIGNQETQYF. CDR3 DNA sequence: TGTGCCAGCAGCGTAATAGGGAACCAAGAGACCCAGTACTTC.